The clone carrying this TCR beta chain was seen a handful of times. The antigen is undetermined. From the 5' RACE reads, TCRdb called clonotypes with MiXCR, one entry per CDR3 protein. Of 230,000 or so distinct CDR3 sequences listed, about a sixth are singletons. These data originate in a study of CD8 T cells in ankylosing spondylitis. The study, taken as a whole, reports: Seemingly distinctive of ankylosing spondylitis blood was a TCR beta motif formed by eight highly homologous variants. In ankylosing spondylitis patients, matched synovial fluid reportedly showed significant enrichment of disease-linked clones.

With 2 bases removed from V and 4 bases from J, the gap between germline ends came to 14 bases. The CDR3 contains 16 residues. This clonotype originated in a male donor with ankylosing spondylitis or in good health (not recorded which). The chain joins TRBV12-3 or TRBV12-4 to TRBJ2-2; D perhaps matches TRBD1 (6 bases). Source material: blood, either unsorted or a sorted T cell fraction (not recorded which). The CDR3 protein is CASSLLGAAVTGELFF. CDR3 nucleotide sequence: TGTGCCAGCAGTTTATTGGGGGCTGCGGTCACCGGGGAGCTGTTTTTT.